The present T cell receptor beta chain was sequenced within a study of cytomegalovirus exposure and HLA in healthy donors. As regards this clone: Antigen unknown.

CDR3 length: 15 residues. Germline V gives CDR1 MNHEY, CDR2 SVGAGI. With 4 bases clipped from V and 3 bases from J, the junction kept 7 bases outside the gene matches. The study ran its PCR with 60 Vbeta and 13 Jbeta primers. Original processing notes: As a later analysis found, there were 80 million to 90 million unique TCR beta chains, of which roughly 11 million were shared. The repertoire was sequenced with immunoSEQ multiplex PCR; TCRdb's copy has only in-frame clones and lacks some. V, J and clone size derive from that table, while D and trimming were established from the DNA sequence. The data show over 85,000 clones, roughly 80% seen once. General study points: Later analysis showed TCR association rates varying by HLA locus, highest for DRB1 and lowest for HLA-C. With later analysis, a missense DCLRE1C variant became linked to TCR beta V- and J-gene trimming. CMV antigen specificity of three CMV-associated chains was confirmed in vitro.

The chain recombines TRBV6-5 with TRBJ1-1; TRBD1 agrees at 8 bases. The sample was PBMCs. The clonotype comes from a woman younger than 45 in good health and CMV-seronegative. The CDR3, as DNA: TGTGCCAGCAGTTTTGCAGGACAGGGCGACACTGAAGCTTTCTTT. Translation: CASSFAGQGDTEAFF.